The clone carrying this T cell receptor (beta chain) came up a few times. This table comes from immunoSEQ multiplex PCR, and its TCRdb copy is limited to in-frame clones, with some not included. The data hold 150,000 to 200,000 clones, with over 80% observed a single time. The data were obtained in a study of blood T cell repertoires in COVID-19. Study at large: The origin of the acute and convalescent COVID-19 samples was the United States, Italy and Spain. PBMCs, B-cell-depleted T cells, or T cells provided the cDNA or gDNA that made up the material.

Trimming pared 5 bases from V and 1 base from J, leaving 12 bases between. The CDR3 runs to 15 residues. The V gene's germline CDR1 is MDHEN and CDR2 SYDVKM. Participants came from roughly 25 US areas, aged roughly 18 to 89 years. Sequences were obtained from PBMCs or T cells enriched from blood (not recorded which). The rearrangement links TRBV28 to TRBJ1-5; maybe TRBD1 (6 bases). This clonotype was obtained from a man in his 70s who had been exposed to COVID-19. This CDR3 reads CASSNSGESNQPQHF. CDR3 nucleotides: TGTGCCAGCAGTAACTCAGGGGAGAGCAATCAGCCCCAGCATTTT.